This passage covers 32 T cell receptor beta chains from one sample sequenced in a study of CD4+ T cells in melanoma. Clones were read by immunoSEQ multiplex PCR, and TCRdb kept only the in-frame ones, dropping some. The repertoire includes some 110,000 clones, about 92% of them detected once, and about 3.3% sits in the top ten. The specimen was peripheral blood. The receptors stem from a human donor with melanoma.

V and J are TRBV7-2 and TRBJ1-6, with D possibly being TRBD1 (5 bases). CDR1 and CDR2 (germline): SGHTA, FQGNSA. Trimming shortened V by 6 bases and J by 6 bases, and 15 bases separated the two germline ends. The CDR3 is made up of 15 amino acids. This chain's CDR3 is CASSQLGGTNSPLHF. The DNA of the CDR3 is TGTGCCAGCAGTCAACTCGGGGGGACTAATTCACCCCTCCACTTT.

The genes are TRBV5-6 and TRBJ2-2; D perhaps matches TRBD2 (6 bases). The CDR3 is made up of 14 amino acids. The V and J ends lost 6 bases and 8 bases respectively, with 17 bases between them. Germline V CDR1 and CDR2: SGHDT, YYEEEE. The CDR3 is CASIRGVAPGELFF. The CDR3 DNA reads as TGTGCCAGCATCCGCGGGGTGGCCCCGGGGGAGCTGTTTTTT. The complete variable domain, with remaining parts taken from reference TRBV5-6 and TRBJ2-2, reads DAGVTQSPTHLIKTRGQQVTLRCSPKSGHDTVSWYQQALGQGPQFIFQYYEEEERQRGNFPDRFSGHQFPNYSSELNVNALLLGDSALYLCASIRGVAPGELFFGEGSRLTVL.

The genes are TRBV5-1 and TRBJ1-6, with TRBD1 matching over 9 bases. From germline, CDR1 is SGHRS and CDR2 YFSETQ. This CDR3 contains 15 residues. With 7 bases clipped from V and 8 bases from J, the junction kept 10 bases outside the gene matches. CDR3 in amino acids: CASGLGTGYHSPLHF. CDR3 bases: TGCGCCAGCGGACTCGGGACAGGGTATCATTCACCCCTCCACTTT.

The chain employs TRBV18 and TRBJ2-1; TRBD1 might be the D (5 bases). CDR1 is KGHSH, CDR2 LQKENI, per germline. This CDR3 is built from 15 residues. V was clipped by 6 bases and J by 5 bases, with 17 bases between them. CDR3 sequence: CASSPGMAVNNEQFF. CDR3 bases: TGTGCCAGCTCCCCAGGGATGGCGGTAAACAATGAGCAGTTCTTC. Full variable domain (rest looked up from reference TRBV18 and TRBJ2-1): NAGVMQNPRHLVRRRGQEARLRCSPMKGHSHVYWYRQLPEEGLKFMVYLQKENIIDESGMPKERFSAEFPKEGPSILRIQQVVRGDSAAYFCASSPGMAVNNEQFFGPGTRLTVL.

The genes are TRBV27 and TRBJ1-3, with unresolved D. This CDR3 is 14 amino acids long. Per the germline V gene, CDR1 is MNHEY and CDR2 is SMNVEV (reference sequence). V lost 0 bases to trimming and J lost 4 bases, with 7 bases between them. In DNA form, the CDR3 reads TGTGCCAGCAGTTTATCGGGCCGAGGAAACACCATATATTTT. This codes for CASSLSGRGNTIYF.

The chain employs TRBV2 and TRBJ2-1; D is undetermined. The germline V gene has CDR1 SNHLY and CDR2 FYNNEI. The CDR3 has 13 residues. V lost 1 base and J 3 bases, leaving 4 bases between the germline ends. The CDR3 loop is CASSEGGYNEQFF. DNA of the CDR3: TGTGCCAGCAGTGAAGGCGGCTACAATGAGCAGTTCTTC.

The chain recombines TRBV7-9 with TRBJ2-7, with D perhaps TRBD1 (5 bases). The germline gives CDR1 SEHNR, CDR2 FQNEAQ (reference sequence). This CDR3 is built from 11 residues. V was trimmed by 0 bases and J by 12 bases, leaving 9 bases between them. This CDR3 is CASSLAQGLYF. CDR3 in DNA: TGTGCCAGCAGCTTAGCCCAGGGTCTGTACTTC.

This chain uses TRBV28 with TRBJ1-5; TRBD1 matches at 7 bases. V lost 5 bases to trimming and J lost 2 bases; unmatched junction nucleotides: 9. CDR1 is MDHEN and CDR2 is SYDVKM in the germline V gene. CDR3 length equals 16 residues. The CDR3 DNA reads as TGTGCCAGCAGTCCCGCCGGCGGGACAGGCAATCAGCCCCAGCATTTT. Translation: CASSPAGGTGNQPQHF.

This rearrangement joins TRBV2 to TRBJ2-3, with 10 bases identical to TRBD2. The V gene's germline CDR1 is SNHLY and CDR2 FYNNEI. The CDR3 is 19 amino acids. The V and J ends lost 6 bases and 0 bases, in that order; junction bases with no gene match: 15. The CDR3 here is CASSGLYLAGELSTDTQYF. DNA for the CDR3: TGTGCCAGCAGCGGTCTTTATCTAGCGGGGGAACTTAGCACAGATACGCAGTATTTT. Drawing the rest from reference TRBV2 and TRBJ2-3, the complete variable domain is EPEVTQTPSHQVTQMGQEVILRCVPISNHLYFYWYRQILGQKVEFLVSFYNNEISEKSEIFDDQFSVERPDGSNFTLKIRSTKLEDSAMYFCASSGLYLAGELSTDTQYFGPGTRLTVL.

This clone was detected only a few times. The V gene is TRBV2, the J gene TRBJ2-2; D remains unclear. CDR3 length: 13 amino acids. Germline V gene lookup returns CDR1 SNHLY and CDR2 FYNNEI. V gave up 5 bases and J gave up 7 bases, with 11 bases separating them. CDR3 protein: CASSPRANGELFF. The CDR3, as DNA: TGTGCCAGCAGTCCCCGGGCGAACGGGGAGCTGTTTTTT. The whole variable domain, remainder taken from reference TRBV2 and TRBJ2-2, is EPEVTQTPSHQVTQMGQEVILRCVPISNHLYFYWYRQILGQKVEFLVSFYNNEISEKSEIFDDQFSVERPDGSNFTLKIRSTKLEDSAMYFCASSPRANGELFFGEGSRLTVL.

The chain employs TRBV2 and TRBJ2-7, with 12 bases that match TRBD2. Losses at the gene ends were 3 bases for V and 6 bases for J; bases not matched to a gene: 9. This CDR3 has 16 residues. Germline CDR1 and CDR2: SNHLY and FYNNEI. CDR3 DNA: TGTGCCAGCAGTGAGATAGCTAGCGGGGGGGCCTTCGAGCAGTACTTC. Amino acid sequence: CASSEIASGGAFEQYF.

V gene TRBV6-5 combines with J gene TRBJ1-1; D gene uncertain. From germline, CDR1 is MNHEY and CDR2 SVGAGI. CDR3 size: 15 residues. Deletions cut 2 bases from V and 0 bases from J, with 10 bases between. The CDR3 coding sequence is TGTGCCAGCAGTTACGAGGAGGGATTGAACACTGAAGCTTTCTTT. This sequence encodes CASSYEEGLNTEAFF.

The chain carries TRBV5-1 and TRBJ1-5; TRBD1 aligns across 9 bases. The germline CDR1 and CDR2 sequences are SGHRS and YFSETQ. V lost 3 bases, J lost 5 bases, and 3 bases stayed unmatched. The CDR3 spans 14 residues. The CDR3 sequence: CASSSGQGDQPQHF. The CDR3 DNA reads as TGCGCCAGCAGCTCGGGACAGGGAGATCAGCCCCAGCATTTT.

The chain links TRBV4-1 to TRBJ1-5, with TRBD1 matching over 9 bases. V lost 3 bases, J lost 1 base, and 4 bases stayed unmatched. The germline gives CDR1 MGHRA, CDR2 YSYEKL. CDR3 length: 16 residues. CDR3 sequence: CASSQGQGRSNQPQHF. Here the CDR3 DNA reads TGCGCCAGCAGCCAGGGACAGGGACGAAGCAATCAGCCCCAGCATTTT.

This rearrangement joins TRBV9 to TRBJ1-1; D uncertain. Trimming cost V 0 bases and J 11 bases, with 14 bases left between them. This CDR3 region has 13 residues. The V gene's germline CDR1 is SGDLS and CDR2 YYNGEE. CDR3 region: CASSVEGFSFAFF. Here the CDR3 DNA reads TGTGCCAGCAGCGTAGAGGGCTTTTCGTTCGCTTTCTTT.

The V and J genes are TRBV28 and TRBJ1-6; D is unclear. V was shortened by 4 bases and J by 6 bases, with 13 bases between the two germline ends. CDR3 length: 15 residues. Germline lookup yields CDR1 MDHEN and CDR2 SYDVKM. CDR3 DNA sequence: TGTGCCAGCAGTTCCGACCGGACTTTTAATTCACCCCTCCACTTT. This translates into CASSSDRTFNSPLHF.

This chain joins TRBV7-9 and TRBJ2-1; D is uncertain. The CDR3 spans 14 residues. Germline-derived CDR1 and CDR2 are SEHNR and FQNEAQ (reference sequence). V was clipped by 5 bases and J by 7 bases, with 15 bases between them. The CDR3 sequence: CASSLAGPYNEQFF. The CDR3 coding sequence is TGTGCCAGCAGCCTCGCTGGGCCATATAATGAGCAGTTCTTC.

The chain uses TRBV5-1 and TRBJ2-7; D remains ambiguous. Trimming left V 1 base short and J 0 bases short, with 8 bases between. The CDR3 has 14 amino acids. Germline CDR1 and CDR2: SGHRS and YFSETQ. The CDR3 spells CASSLSTDSYEQYF. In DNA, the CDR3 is TGCGCCAGCAGCTTGAGTACCGACTCCTACGAGCAGTACTTC.

The CDR3 region is CASSYTADSPLHF. CDR3 nucleotide sequence: TGTGCCAGCAGTTACACCGCGGATTCACCCCTCCACTTT. The chain has TRBV6-6 and TRBJ1-6; D is unclear. Trimming removed 2 bases from V and 8 bases from J, with 7 bases in between. Germline CDR1 and CDR2: MNHNY and SVGAGI (reference sequence). The CDR3 extends over 13 amino acids.

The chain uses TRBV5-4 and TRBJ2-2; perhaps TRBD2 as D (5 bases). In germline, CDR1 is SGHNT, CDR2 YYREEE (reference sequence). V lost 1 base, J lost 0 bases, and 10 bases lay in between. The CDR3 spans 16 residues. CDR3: CASSLRSGTNTGELFF. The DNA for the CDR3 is TGTGCCAGCAGCTTGCGGAGCGGAACGAACACCGGGGAGCTGTTTTTT.

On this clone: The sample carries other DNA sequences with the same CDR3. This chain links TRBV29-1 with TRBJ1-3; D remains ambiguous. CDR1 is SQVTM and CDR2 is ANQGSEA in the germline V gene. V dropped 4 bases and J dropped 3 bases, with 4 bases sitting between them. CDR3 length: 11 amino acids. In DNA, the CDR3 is TGCAGCGTTGGAAGTGGAAACACCATATATTTT. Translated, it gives CSVGSGNTIYF.

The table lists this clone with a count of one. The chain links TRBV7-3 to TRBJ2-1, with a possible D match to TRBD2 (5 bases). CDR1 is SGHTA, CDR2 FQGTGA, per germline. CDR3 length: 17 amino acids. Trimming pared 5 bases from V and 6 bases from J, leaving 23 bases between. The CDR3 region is CASSPRVVRGGFNEQFF. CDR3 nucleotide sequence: TGTGCCAGCAGCCCTCGTGTGGTTAGAGGCGGGTTCAATGAGCAGTTCTTC.

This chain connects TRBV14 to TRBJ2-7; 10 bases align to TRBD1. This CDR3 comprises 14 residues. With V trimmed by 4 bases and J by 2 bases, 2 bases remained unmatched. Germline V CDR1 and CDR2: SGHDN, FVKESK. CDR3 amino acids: CASSRGQGAYEQYF. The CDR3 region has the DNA TGTGCCAGCAGCCGCGGACAGGGGGCCTACGAGCAGTACTTC.

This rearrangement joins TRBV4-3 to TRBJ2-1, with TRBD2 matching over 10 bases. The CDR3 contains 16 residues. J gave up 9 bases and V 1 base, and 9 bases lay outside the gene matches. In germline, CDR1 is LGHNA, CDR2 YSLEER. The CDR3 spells CASSQGPSGGSLEQFF. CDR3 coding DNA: TGCGCCAGCAGCCAAGGCCCTAGCGGGGGTTCCCTTGAGCAGTTCTTC.

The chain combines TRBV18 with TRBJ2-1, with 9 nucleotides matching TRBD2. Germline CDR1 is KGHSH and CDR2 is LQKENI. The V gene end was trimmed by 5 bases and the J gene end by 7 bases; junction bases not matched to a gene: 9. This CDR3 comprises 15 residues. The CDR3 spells CASSIAGASWNEQFF. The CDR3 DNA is TGTGCCAGCTCAATAGCGGGGGCCTCTTGGAATGAGCAGTTCTTC.

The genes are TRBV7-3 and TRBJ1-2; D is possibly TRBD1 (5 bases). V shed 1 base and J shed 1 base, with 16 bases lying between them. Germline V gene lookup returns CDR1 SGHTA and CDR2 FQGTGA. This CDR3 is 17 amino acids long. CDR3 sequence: CASSLKAGFNINYGYTF. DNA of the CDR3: TGTGCCAGCAGCTTAAAGGCAGGGTTCAACATTAACTATGGCTACACCTTC.

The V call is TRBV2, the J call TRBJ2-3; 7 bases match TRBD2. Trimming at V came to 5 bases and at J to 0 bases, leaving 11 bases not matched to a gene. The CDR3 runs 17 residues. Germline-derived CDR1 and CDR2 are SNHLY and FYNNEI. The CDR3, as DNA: TGTGCCAGCAGTCCCGGTCCGGGGCGGGGGAGCACAGATACGCAGTATTTT. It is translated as CASSPGPGRGSTDTQYF.

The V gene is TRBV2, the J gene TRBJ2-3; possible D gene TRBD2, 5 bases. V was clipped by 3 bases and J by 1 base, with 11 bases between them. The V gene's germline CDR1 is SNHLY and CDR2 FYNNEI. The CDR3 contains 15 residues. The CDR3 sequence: CASSEASWGTDTQYF. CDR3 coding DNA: TGTGCCAGCAGTGAGGCTAGCTGGGGCACAGATACGCAGTATTTT.

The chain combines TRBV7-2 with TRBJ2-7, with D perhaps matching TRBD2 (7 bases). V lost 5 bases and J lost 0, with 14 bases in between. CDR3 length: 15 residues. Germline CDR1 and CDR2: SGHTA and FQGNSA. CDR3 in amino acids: CASSPRGGSSYEQYF. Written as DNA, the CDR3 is TGTGCCAGCAGCCCTAGGGGGGGGAGCTCCTACGAGCAGTACTTC.

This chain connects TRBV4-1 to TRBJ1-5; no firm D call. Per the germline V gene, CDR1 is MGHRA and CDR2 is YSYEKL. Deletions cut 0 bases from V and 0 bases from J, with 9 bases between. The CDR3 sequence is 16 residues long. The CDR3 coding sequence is TGCGCCAGCAGCCAAGATGGAGGTTATAGCAATCAGCCCCAGCATTTT. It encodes CASSQDGGYSNQPQHF.

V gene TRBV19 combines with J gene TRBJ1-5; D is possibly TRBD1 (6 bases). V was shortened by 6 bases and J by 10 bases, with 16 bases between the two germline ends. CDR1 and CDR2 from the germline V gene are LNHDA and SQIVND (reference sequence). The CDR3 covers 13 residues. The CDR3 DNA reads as TGTGCCAGTAGAAGGGCAGGGGCGGCACCCCAGCATTTT. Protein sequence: CASRRAGAAPQHF.

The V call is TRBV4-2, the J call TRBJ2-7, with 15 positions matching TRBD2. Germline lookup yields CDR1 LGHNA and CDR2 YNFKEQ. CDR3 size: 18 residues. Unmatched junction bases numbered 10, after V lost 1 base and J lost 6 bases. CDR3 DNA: TGTGCCAGCAGCCAAGTAGGACTAGCGGGGGGGCAGCCTTCCGAGCAGTACTTC. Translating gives CASSQVGLAGGQPSEQYF.